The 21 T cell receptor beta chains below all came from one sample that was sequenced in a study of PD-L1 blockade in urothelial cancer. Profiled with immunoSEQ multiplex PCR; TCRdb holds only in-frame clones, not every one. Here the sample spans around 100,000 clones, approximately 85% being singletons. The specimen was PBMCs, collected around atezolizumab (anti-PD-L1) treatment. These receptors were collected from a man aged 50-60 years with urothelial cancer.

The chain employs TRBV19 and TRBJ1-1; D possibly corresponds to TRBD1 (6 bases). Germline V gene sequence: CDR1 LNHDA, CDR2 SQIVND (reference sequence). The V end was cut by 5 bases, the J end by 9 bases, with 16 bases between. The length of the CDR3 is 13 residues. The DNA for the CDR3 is TGTGCCAGTAGTGCCCAGGGGCAGACCAAAGCTTTCTTT. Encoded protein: CASSAQGQTKAFF.

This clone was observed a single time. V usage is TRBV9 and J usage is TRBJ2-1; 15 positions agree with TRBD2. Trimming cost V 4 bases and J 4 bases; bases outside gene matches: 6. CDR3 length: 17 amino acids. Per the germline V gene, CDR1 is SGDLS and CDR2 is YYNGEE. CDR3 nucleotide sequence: TGTGCCAGCAGCTCGCCTGGACTAGCGGGAGGGTACAATGAGCAGTTCTTC. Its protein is CASSSPGLAGGYNEQFF.

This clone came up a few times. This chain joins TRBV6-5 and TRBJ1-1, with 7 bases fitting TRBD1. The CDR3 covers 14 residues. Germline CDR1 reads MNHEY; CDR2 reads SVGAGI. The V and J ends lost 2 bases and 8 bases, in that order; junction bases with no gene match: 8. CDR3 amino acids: CASSYTGARREAFF. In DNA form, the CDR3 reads TGTGCCAGCAGTTACACAGGGGCTAGACGGGAAGCTTTCTTT.

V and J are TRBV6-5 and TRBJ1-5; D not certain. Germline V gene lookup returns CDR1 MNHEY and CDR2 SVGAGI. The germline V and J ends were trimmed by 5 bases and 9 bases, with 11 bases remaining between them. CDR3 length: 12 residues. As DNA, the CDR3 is TGTGCCAGCAGTGAAGGTACGGGGCCCCAGCATTTT. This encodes CASSEGTGPQHF.

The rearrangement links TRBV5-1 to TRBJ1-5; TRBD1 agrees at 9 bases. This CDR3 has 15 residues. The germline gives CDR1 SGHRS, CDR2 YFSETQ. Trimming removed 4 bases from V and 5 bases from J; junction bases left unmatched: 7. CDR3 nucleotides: TGCGCCAGCAGCCCCGGGACAGGGAACTATCAGCCCCAGCATTTT. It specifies CASSPGTGNYQPQHF.

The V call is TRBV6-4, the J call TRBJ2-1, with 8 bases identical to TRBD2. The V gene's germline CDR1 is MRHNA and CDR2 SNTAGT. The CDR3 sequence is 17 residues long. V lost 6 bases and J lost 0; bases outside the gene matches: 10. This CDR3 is CASSSTFSGDSYNEQFF. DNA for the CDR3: TGTGCCAGCAGCTCAACCTTTAGCGGGGACTCCTACAATGAGCAGTTCTTC.

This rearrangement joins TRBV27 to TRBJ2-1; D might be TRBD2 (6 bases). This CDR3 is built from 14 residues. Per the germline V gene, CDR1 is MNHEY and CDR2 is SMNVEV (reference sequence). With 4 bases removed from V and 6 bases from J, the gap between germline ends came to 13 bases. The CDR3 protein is CASSSALALNEQFF. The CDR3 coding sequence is TGTGCCAGCAGTTCCGCACTAGCCCTCAATGAGCAGTTCTTC.

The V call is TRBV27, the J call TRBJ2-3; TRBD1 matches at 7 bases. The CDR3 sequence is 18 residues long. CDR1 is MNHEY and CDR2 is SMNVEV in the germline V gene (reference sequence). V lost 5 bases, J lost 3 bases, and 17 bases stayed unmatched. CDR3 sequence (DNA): TGTGCCAGCAGTAGGCAGACAGGGACAAGGGACGGGACAGATACGCAGTATTTT. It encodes CASSRQTGTRDGTDTQYF.

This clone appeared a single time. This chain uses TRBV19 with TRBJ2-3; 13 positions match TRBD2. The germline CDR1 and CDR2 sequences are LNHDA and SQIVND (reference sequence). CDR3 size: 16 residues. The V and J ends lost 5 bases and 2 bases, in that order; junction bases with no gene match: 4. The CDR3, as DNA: TGTGCCAGTAGTGCGGGACTAGCGGGGACCACAGATACGCAGTATTTT. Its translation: CASSAGLAGTTDTQYF.

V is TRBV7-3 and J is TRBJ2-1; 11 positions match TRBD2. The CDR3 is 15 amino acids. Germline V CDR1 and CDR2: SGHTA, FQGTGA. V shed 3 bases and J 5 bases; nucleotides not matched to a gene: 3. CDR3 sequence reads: CASSFLAGGDNEQFF. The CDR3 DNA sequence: TGTGCCAGCAGCTTCTTAGCGGGAGGGGACAATGAGCAGTTCTTC.

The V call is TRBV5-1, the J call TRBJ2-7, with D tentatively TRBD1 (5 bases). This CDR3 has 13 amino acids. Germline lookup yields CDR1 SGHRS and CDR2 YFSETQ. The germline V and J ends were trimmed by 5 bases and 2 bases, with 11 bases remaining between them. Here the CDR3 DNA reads TGCGCCAGCAGACCAGGGTCGGCCTACGAGCAGTACTTC. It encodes CASRPGSAYEQYF.

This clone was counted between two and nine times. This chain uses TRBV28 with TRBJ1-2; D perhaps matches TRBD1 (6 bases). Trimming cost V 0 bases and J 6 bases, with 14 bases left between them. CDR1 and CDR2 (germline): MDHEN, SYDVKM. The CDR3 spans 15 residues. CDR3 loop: CASSLWTGEWDGYTF. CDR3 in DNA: TGTGCCAGCAGTTTATGGACAGGAGAGTGGGATGGCTACACCTTC.

In DNA, the CDR3 is TGTGCCAGCAGTTACTCCCCAGCGGGGAGCTCCTACGAGCAGTACTTC. Its translation: CASSYSPAGSSYEQYF. This rearrangement joins TRBV6-5 to TRBJ2-7; the match to TRBD2 covers 7 bases. The J segment lost 0 bases and the V segment lost 0 bases, leaving 5 bases of the junction unmatched. This CDR3 comprises 16 residues. Germline CDR1 and CDR2: MNHEY and SVGAGI.

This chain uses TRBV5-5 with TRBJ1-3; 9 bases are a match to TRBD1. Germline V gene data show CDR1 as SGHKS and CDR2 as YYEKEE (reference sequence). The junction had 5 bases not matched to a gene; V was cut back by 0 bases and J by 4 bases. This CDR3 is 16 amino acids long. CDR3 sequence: CASSLDGTGRGNTIYF. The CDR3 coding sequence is TGTGCCAGCAGCTTGGACGGGACAGGGAGGGGAAACACCATATATTTT.

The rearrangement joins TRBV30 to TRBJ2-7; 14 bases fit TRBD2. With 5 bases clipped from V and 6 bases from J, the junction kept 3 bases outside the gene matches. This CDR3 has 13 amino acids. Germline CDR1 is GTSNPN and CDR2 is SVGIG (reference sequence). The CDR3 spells CAWGTSGGREQYF. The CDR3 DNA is TGTGCCTGGGGGACTAGCGGGGGACGCGAGCAGTACTTC.

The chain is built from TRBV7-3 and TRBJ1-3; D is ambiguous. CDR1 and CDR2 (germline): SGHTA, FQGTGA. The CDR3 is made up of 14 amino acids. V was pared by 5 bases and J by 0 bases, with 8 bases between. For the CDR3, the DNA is TGTGCCAGCAGCCCGGAGTCCTCTGGAAACACCATATATTTT. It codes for CASSPESSGNTIYF.

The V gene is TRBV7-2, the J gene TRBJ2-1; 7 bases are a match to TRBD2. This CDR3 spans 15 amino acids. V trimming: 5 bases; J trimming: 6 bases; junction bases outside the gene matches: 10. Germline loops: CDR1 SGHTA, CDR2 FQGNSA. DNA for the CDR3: TGTGCCAGCAGCCCACAGTCGGGGGGAGCCAATGAGCAGTTCTTC. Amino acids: CASSPQSGGANEQFF. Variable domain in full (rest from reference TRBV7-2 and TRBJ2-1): GAGVSQSPSNKVTEKGKDVELRCDPISGHTALYWYRQSLGQGLEFLIYFQGNSAPDKSGLPSDRFSAERTGGSVSTLTIQRTQQEDSAVYLCASSPQSGGANEQFFGPGTRLTVL.

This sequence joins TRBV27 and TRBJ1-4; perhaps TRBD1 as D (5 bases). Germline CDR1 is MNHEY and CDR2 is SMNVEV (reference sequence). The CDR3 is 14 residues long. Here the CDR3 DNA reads TGTGCACATAAACCGGGACTCTGGATTGAAAAACTGTTTTTT. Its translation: CAHKPGLWIEKLFF.

The CDR3 DNA follows: TGCAGTGGAGCAGGGATCGGCGAGCAGTACTTC. The encoded protein is CSGAGIGEQYF. V usage is TRBV20-1 and J usage is TRBJ2-7, with a weak D call TRBD1 (5 bases). With 7 bases removed from V and 6 bases from J, the gap between germline ends came to 13 bases. The CDR3 is made up of 11 amino acids. Per the germline V gene, CDR1 is DFQATT and CDR2 is SNEGSKA (reference sequence).

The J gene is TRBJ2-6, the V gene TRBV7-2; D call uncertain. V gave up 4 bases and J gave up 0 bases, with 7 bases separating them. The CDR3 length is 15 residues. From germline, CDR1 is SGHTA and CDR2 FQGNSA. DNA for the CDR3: TGTGCCAGCAGCTACTCTCCCTCTGGGGCCAACGTCCTGACTTTC. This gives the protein CASSYSPSGANVLTF.

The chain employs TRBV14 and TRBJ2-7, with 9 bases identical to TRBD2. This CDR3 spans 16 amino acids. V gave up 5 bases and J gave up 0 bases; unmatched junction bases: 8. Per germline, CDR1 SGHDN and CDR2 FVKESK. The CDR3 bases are TGTGCCAGCAGCTATAGCGGGAGTCATACCTCCTACGAGCAGTACTTC. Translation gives CASSYSGSHTSYEQYF.